The rows below give T cell receptor beta chains drawn from one sample of a study of cytomegalovirus exposure and HLA in healthy donors. Produced via immunoSEQ multiplex PCR; TCRdb's table is partial and in-frame only. The table includes some 150,000 clones, roughly three fifths detected once. Sequencing was carried out using PBMCs. These receptor sequences come from a woman aged 40 to 49 in good health and CMV-seronegative. Each CDR3 is given without its conserved first and last residue.

cdr3_aa j_call v_call
ASSLDGAGGFQPQH TRBJ1-5 TRBV11-2
ASSPRGRSYEQY TRBJ2-7 TRBV6-6
ASSGPGQVYGYT TRBJ1-2 TRBV2
ASAPGQGVDYT TRBJ1-2 TRBV19
ASSLLTGVGEKLF TRBJ1-4 TRBV19
AWSVPGQAWSGAF TRBJ1-1 TRBV30
ASSPEDRGWEQY TRBJ2-5 TRBV5-1
ASSSADLAGASYEQY TRBJ2-7 TRBV13
ASSVEAFPPLGNTIY TRBJ1-3 TRBV9
ASIRTGQETQY TRBJ2-5 TRBV5-6
AISESGTQRMNTEAF TRBJ1-1 TRBV10-3
ASSSIAQETQY TRBJ2-5 TRBV7-6
ASRPLQGVQQPQH TRBJ1-5 TRBV28
ASSFLGQGASEAF TRBJ1-1 TRBV7-8
ASSLADYGYT TRBJ1-2 TRBV5-1
ASAPQGASYGYT TRBJ1-2 TRBV6-1
ASSARDLNTEAF TRBJ1-1 TRBV19
ASSALGGGTYNEQF TRBJ2-1 TRBV6-4
ASSQEGRPPASRAF TRBJ1-1 TRBV4-1
ASSLDREQY TRBJ2-7 TRBV5-1
ASRADRRNDEQY TRBJ2-7 TRBV7-2
ASKLTSGGAGELF TRBJ2-2 TRBV6-4
ASSGGREREPYEQY TRBJ2-7 TRBV7-9
ASSRQGRNQPQH TRBJ1-5 TRBV7-6
ASSIDLGGGNQPQH TRBJ1-5 TRBV19
ATSGGNEQY TRBJ2-7 TRBV2
ASSRGDWTNTEAF TRBJ1-1 TRBV19
ASSTGTGATGELF TRBJ2-2 TRBV10-1
ASSEARGGPGELF TRBJ2-2 TRBV5-1
ASSLGQGHQPQH TRBJ1-5 TRBV11-2
ASRPGIAVYEQY TRBJ2-7 TRBV28
ASSPAGSTDTQY TRBJ2-3 TRBV4-3
ASSPRGGENQPQH TRBJ1-5 TRBV27
ASSGGNRGVSPLH TRBJ1-6 TRBV6-1
AWSRGLQPQH TRBJ1-5 TRBV30
ASISGTRGFEPQH TRBJ1-5 TRBV19
VSWAGNYGYT TRBJ1-2 TRBV6-6
ASSLVGRGYEQY TRBJ2-7 TRBV5-4
ASSIALARAAF TRBJ1-1 TRBV19
ASSSDRGPQQPQH TRBJ1-5 TRBV6-6
ASHGQPAKPH TRBJ1-6 TRBV19
ASSVEGTGGHEQY TRBJ2-7 TRBV9
ATSRDSGVDGALYGYT TRBJ1-2 TRBV15
ASRLSGFEKLF TRBJ1-4 TRBV5-1
ATKPLSSGNTIY TRBJ1-3 TRBV27
ASSLALQGRGGNIQY TRBJ2-4 TRBV5-1
ASSLVGASNYGYT TRBJ1-2 TRBV5-6
ASSLFGTSPDGYT TRBJ1-2 TRBV27
AWIGGWDTEAF TRBJ1-1 TRBV30
ASSEARGTEAF TRBJ1-1 TRBV6-1
ASSYGTSGGYNEQF TRBJ2-1 TRBV27
ASSVSSRTDTQY TRBJ2-3 TRBV9